These 32 T cell receptor beta chains originate from one sample sequenced in a study of blood T cell repertoires in COVID-19 (dated by TCRdb to 2018 to 2020). Receptor libraries were prepared by the immunoSEQ multiplex PCR assay. The immuneACCESS repertoire file appears here via TCRdb, limited to in-frame rearrangements. These files lack a portion of the clones; in checked studies, under half of the deficit traces to unresolved V genes, and the cause of the others is not known. A total of about 73,000 clones appear in this sample, 82% of them only once. The ten top clones hold 4.1% of the sample. Sequences were obtained from peripheral blood. These receptors were taken from a woman between 55 and 75 years old with acute or convalescent COVID-19.

V gene TRBV10-3 combines with J gene TRBJ1-1; 9 nucleotides line up with TRBD1. Germline CDR1 ENHRY, CDR2 SYGVKD. V dropped 10 bases and J dropped 7; count of bases not matched to a gene: 19. CDR3 length equals 16 residues. CDR3: CATKRDVGQGSGEAFF. CDR3 DNA sequence: TGTGCCACTAAAAGGGACGTAGGACAGGGGTCAGGTGAAGCTTTCTTT.

The CDR3 sequence: CSASSPLEQYF. In nucleotides, the CDR3 is TGCAGTGCGAGCTCGCCCCTCGAGCAGTACTTC. The rearrangement links TRBV20-1 to TRBJ2-7; D not resolved. Germline V gene data show CDR1 as DFQATT and CDR2 as SNEGSKA (reference sequence). V was cut by 6 bases and J by 6 bases, with 12 bases left in between. CDR3 length: 11 amino acids.

V and J are TRBV19 and TRBJ1-4; 7 bases fit TRBD1. This CDR3 has 16 amino acids. Unmatched junction bases numbered 12, after V lost 7 bases and J lost 4 bases. CDR1 and CDR2 from the germline V gene are LNHDA and SQIVND (reference sequence). CDR3 DNA sequence: TGTGCCAGTAAACCGCTCACGACAGGGTATAATGAAAAACTGTTTTTT. It encodes CASKPLTTGYNEKLFF.

CDR3 sequence (DNA): TGTGCCAGCAGGGGACAGGGTCGTCAGCCCCAGCATTTT. Protein product: CASRGQGRQPQHF. This chain joins TRBV12-3 or TRBV12-4 and TRBJ1-5, with TRBD1 matching over 9 bases. The CDR3 has 13 residues. V was clipped by 6 bases and J by 6 bases; unmatched bases: 3.

J is TRBJ1-2 and V is TRBV24-1; TRBD1 matches at 7 bases. The CDR3 is 15 amino acids. V lost 6 bases, J lost 7 bases, and 13 bases stayed unmatched. CDR1 is KGHDR, CDR2 SFDVKD, per germline. The CDR3 protein is CATSSRTDRVSGYTF. The CDR3 nucleotides read TGTGCCACCAGTTCCCGGACCGACAGGGTGTCTGGCTACACCTTC.

This rearrangement joins TRBV6-1 to TRBJ2-6; D possibly corresponds to TRBD1 (5 bases). The CDR3 loop spans 17 amino acids. V lost 4 bases, J lost 1 base, and 14 bases lay in between. Germline assignment: CDR1 MNHNS and CDR2 SASEGT. CDR3 amino acids: CASSARPGQSGANVLTF. The DNA of the CDR3 is TGTGCCAGCAGTGCACGCCCAGGGCAATCTGGGGCCAACGTCCTGACTTTC.

The J gene is TRBJ2-7, the V gene TRBV5-6, with D perhaps matching TRBD2 (6 bases). Trimming stripped 5 bases from V and 4 bases from J, with 22 bases between. The CDR3 has 16 residues. Per the germline V gene, CDR1 is SGHDT and CDR2 is YYEEEE. As DNA, the CDR3 is TGTGCCAGCAGTGCCCGCGTAGGGAGGTCCGGATACGAGCAGTACTTC. Residues: CASSARVGRSGYEQYF.

This clone occurred a few times. The genes are TRBV18 and TRBJ2-1, with TRBD2 identical over 13 bases. CDR1 and CDR2 from the germline V gene are KGHSH and LQKENI. The trim removed 3 bases at V and 9 bases at J, leaving 8 bases unmatched. This CDR3 has 16 residues. The CDR3, as DNA: TGTGCCAGCTCACCTCCCGGGACTAGCGGGACCCGTGAGCAGTTCTTC. This codes for CASSPPGTSGTREQFF.

This chain uses TRBV9 with TRBJ2-2, with D perhaps matching TRBD1 (5 bases). The CDR3 is made up of 16 amino acids. V shed 4 bases and J shed 2 bases, with 15 bases lying between them. Per the germline V gene, CDR1 is SGDLS and CDR2 is YYNGEE. CDR3 amino acids: CASSLLQESNTGELFF. CDR3 in DNA: TGTGCCAGCAGCTTGTTACAGGAGTCCAACACCGGGGAGCTGTTTTTT.

This clone was counted at least ten times. The chain is built from TRBV28 and TRBJ2-7; 7 nucleotides line up with TRBD1. V gave up 4 bases and J gave up 5 bases; unmatched junction bases: 8. The CDR3 has 14 residues. CDR1 MDHEN and CDR2 SYDVKM come from the germline V gene. Here the CDR3 reads CASSSLTGAHEQYF. The CDR3 bases are TGTGCCAGCAGTTCACTCACAGGGGCGCACGAGCAGTACTTC.

The J gene is TRBJ2-7, the V gene TRBV27, with 8 bases matching TRBD1. The germline CDR1 and CDR2 sequences are MNHEY and SMNVEV (reference sequence). The CDR3 sequence is 16 residues long. Unmatched junction bases numbered 13, after V lost 4 bases and J lost 5 bases. The CDR3 loop is CASSSLFSDRGHEQYF. In DNA, the CDR3 is TGTGCCAGCAGTTCCCTCTTCTCCGACAGGGGCCACGAGCAGTACTTC.

V usage is TRBV5-4 and J usage is TRBJ2-5, with 7 bases fitting TRBD2. CDR3 size: 15 residues. From germline, CDR1 is SGHNT and CDR2 YYREEE (reference sequence). The V and J ends lost 2 bases and 5 bases, in that order; junction bases with no gene match: 9. Here the CDR3 reads CASSLGIAGGETQYF. CDR3 sequence (DNA): TGTGCCAGCAGCTTAGGAATAGCCGGGGGGGAGACCCAGTACTTC.

The CDR3 sequence is CAREGGNRYTGELFF. Here the CDR3 DNA reads TGTGCCAGAGAGGGAGGCAATAGGTACACCGGGGAGCTGTTTTTT. The chain joins TRBV6-4 to TRBJ2-2; tentative D call: TRBD2 (6 bases). V lost 9 bases, J lost 3 bases, and 17 bases lay in between. CDR1 and CDR2 (germline): MRHNA, SNTAGT. This CDR3 contains 15 residues.

The J gene is TRBJ2-4, the V gene TRBV5-1, with TRBD1 matching 9 bases. Germline values: CDR1 SGHRS, CDR2 YFSETQ. Trimming removed 3 bases from V and 4 bases from J; junction bases left unmatched: 5. This CDR3 has 15 residues. The CDR3 DNA is TGCGCCAGCAGCTCGGGGGACAGGGCGAAAAACATTCAGTACTTC. It encodes CASSSGDRAKNIQYF.

The J gene is TRBJ2-3, the V gene TRBV7-9; D uncertain. The CDR3 consists of 17 residues. Trimming removed 1 base from V and 3 bases from J, with 17 bases in between. Per germline, CDR1 SEHNR and CDR2 FQNEAQ (reference sequence). Here the CDR3 reads CASSLVWVSATTDTQYF. CDR3 nucleotides: TGTGCCAGCAGCTTAGTATGGGTCAGCGCCACAACAGATACGCAGTATTTT.

The rearrangement joins TRBV19 to TRBJ1-2, with TRBD1 as a possible D gene (6 bases). V was trimmed by 7 bases and J by 5 bases, leaving 11 bases between them. The length of the CDR3 is 12 residues. Per the germline V gene, CDR1 is LNHDA and CDR2 is SQIVND (reference sequence). The CDR3 DNA reads as TGTGCCAGTAACCAGGGGCTATATGGCTACACCTTC. Its protein product is CASNQGLYGYTF.

This clone was seen just once. The V and J genes are TRBV6-5 and TRBJ1-3; D ambiguous. This CDR3 is built from 13 residues. Germline V lookup: CDR1 MNHEY, CDR2 SVGAGI. V was shortened by 6 bases and J by 4 bases, with 10 bases between the two germline ends. Written as DNA, the CDR3 is TGTGCCAGCAGATCATCATCCGGAAACACCATATATTTT. Translation: CASRSSSGNTIYF.

The chain joins TRBV27 to TRBJ2-7, with 10 bases matching TRBD2. Germline CDR1 reads MNHEY; CDR2 reads SMNVEV (reference sequence). Trimming at V came to 4 bases and at J to 3 bases, leaving 6 bases not matched to a gene. The CDR3 extends over 15 amino acids. This CDR3 reads CASSSQAGGNYEQYF. The DNA for the CDR3 is TGTGCCAGCAGTTCCCAAGCGGGAGGGAACTACGAGCAGTACTTC.

The chain couples TRBV7-9 to TRBJ1-1; no definite D call. Trimming stripped 3 bases from V and 0 bases from J, with 5 bases between. This CDR3 is 13 amino acids long. Per the germline V gene, CDR1 is SEHNR and CDR2 is FQNEAQ (reference sequence). CDR3 amino acids: CASSFEVNTEAFF. The CDR3 bases are TGTGCCAGCAGCTTTGAGGTGAACACTGAAGCTTTCTTT.

The chain uses TRBV3-1 (or the pseudogene TRBV3-2) and TRBJ1-1, with TRBD1 identical over 8 bases. The CDR3 totals 16 residues. V trimming: 2 bases; J trimming: 2 bases; junction bases outside the gene matches: 7. Germline V lookup: CDR1 LGHDT, CDR2 YNNKEL (reference sequence). The CDR3 DNA follows: TGTGCCAGCAGCCAACCTGGGACAGGCCTTAACACTGAAGCTTTCTTT. Residues: CASSQPGTGLNTEAFF.

A few counts support this clone. The CDR3 region is CASKKRGIQETQYF. CDR3 in DNA: TGTGCCAGCAAAAAGCGGGGAATCCAAGAGACCCAGTACTTC. The rearrangement joins TRBV2 to TRBJ2-5, with 7 bases aligning to TRBD2. The ends lost 7 bases at V and 1 base at J; junction bases unmatched: 6. CDR3 length: 14 amino acids. Germline CDR1 reads SNHLY; CDR2 reads FYNNEI.

CDR3 loop: CASSVALGDYGYTF. CDR3 in DNA: TGTGCCAGCAGCGTAGCGTTGGGCGACTATGGCTACACCTTC. This chain links TRBV9 with TRBJ1-2; D gene ambiguous. The CDR3 sequence is 14 residues long. The germline V gene encodes CDR1 SGDLS and CDR2 YYNGEE. V was shortened by 0 bases and J by 3 bases, with 9 bases between the two germline ends.

The rearrangement links TRBV3-1 (or the pseudogene TRBV3-2) to TRBJ1-2; D remains unclear. Per germline, CDR1 LGHDT and CDR2 YNNKEL (reference sequence). CDR3 length: 16 residues. Trimming removed 0 bases from V and 1 base from J, with 12 bases in between. CDR3 region: CASSQDMRVLNYGYTF. The CDR3 region has the DNA TGTGCCAGCAGCCAAGATATGAGGGTCCTTAACTATGGCTACACCTTC.

CDR3 sequence reads: CASSPSLTDTQYF. CDR3 nucleotide sequence: TGTGCCAGCTCACCTTCCCTCACAGATACGCAGTATTTT. The chain carries TRBV18 and TRBJ2-3; D remains unclear. Germline V lookup: CDR1 KGHSH, CDR2 LQKENI. This CDR3 region has 13 residues. Deletions cut 3 bases from V and 2 bases from J, with 6 bases between.

The V call is TRBV3-1 (or the pseudogene TRBV3-2), the J call TRBJ2-1, with a tentative D call TRBD2 (6 bases). This CDR3 has 17 amino acids. The V gene lost 4 bases and the J gene lost 6 bases, with 22 bases spanning the gap. Germline lookup yields CDR1 LGHDT and CDR2 YNNKEL (reference sequence). CDR3 nucleotide sequence: TGTGCCAGCAGCCTCTCCGGAGCGGGTGGTTTTGGCAATGAGCAGTTCTTC. It specifies CASSLSGAGGFGNEQFF.

The chain is built from TRBV7-2 and TRBJ1-1, with D uncertain. Trimming took off 2 bases at V and 2 bases at J, with 6 bases between the two ends. This CDR3 spans 13 amino acids. Looked up from germline, CDR1 is SGHTA and CDR2 is FQGNSA. CDR3 region: CASSLQSNTEAFF. CDR3 coding DNA: TGTGCCAGCAGCTTACAGTCTAACACTGAAGCTTTCTTT.

The chain uses TRBV15 and TRBJ2-5; the match to TRBD1 covers 9 bases. The CDR3 loop spans 16 amino acids. Germline-derived CDR1 and CDR2 are LNHNV and YYDKDF (reference sequence). V shed 3 bases and J 5 bases; nucleotides not matched to a gene: 10. CDR3 sequence (DNA): TGTGCCACCAGCAGGGATAAAAACAGGGGGCACGAGACCCAGTACTTC. Its translation is CATSRDKNRGHETQYF.

The gene calls are TRBV27 and TRBJ1-2; D is unclear. The germline CDR1 and CDR2 sequences are MNHEY and SMNVEV (reference sequence). Trimming removed 5 bases at V and 0 bases at J, with 13 bases between. The CDR3 is 15 residues long. The CDR3 DNA reads as TGTGCCAGCAGTGGTTCGGGCGGGGCTAACTATGGCTACACCTTC. Translated, it gives CASSGSGGANYGYTF.

The J gene is TRBJ2-5, the V gene TRBV5-6, with TRBD2 identical over 11 bases. This CDR3 contains 18 residues. V lost 3 bases and J lost 5; bases outside the gene matches: 15. Looked up from germline, CDR1 is SGHDT and CDR2 is YYEEEE. CDR3 bases: TGTGCCAGCAGCTCCTCGACCGATAGCGGGAGGGCCGGGGAGACCCAGTACTTC. Its translation is CASSSSTDSGRAGETQYF. Full variable domain (missing parts from reference TRBV5-6 and TRBJ2-5): DAGVTQSPTHLIKTRGQQVTLRCSPKSGHDTVSWYQQALGQGPQFIFQYYEEEERQRGNFPDRFSGHQFPNYSSELNVNALLLGDSALYLCASSSSTDSGRAGETQYFGPGTRLLVL.

The chain links TRBV13 to TRBJ2-2; 11 nucleotides match TRBD2. Germline loops: CDR1 PRHDT, CDR2 FYEKMQ (reference sequence). V was pared by 3 bases and J by 5 bases, with 11 bases of the junction left unmatched. This CDR3 comprises 18 residues. This CDR3 reads CASSFKTSGKPMTGELFF. CDR3 in DNA: TGTGCCAGCAGCTTCAAGACTAGCGGGAAGCCCATGACCGGGGAGCTGTTTTTT.

The rearrangement joins TRBV6-5 to TRBJ1-1; TRBD1 agrees at 9 bases. Germline CDR1 is MNHEY and CDR2 is SVGAGI. The CDR3 contains 13 residues. The ends lost 8 bases at V and 11 bases at J; junction bases unmatched: 12. The CDR3 DNA reads as TGTGCCAGCCGGACAGGGGACAGGCCCAGGGCTTTCTTT. Encoded protein: CASRTGDRPRAFF.

The V and J genes are TRBV5-4 and TRBJ1-1; TRBD1 aligns across 10 bases. Germline V gene lookup returns CDR1 SGHNT and CDR2 YYREEE (reference sequence). J lost 1 base, V lost 4 bases, and 4 bases had no gene match. The CDR3 loop spans 15 amino acids. The CDR3 nucleotides read TGTGCCAGCAGCGGGCGGACAGGGGGGAACACTGAAGCTTTCTTT. The encoded protein is CASSGRTGGNTEAFF.